This T cell receptor beta chain was obtained from a study of Ad26.COV2.S vaccination and SARS-CoV-2 variants. Study at large: A COV1001 Ad26.COV2.S trial-arm participant provided the sample. The authors gave Ad26.COV2.S intramuscularly, either once or twice 56 days apart.

Treatment meaning: some 20 received Ad26.COV2.S at low or high dose, single or two shots; about 5 received placebo; per-sample allocation not given. All samples were drawn on day 63, counting from the first vaccine or placebo injection. Only in-frame clones appear in the TCRdb table, and some are missing; sequencing was by immunoSEQ multiplex PCR. In the table there are roughly 700,000 clones, 89% of which are singletons. The sample consisted of peripheral blood, taken in a trial of Ad26.COV2.S vaccine versus placebo. The TCR comes from a person between 18 and 65 years old who received the Ad26.COV2.S COVID-19 vaccine or a placebo.

As DNA, the CDR3 is TGTGCCAGCAGTTACAATTTGGAGGGCAATCAGCCCCAGCATTTT. Protein sequence: CASSYNLEGNQPQHF. The V gene is TRBV6-6, the J gene TRBJ1-5; D is unclear. This CDR3 has 15 residues. The V and J ends lost 2 bases and 2 bases respectively, with 10 bases between them. Germline assignment: CDR1 MNHNY and CDR2 SVGAGI (reference sequence).